The rows below give T cell receptor beta chains drawn from one sample of a study of a mutant IDH1 vaccine in newly diagnosed glioma. Produced via immunoSEQ multiplex PCR; TCRdb's table is partial and in-frame only. The top ten hold about 5.2% of the sample, which has 40,000 to 55,000 clones, over 75% seen once. Their antigen targets remain unknown. The specimen was PBMCs, collected from a glioma patient whose treatment included an IDH1 peptide vaccine. The receptors come from a man aged 50 or older with glioma. Both conserved end residues are part of each CDR3. D genes are given only for firm matches. Only part of the rows carry a size: once, few, many, or a class if the clone is expanded.

NA,NA,TRBJ1-2,TRBV6-5,TGTGCCAGCAGCCAGGGATATGGCTACACCTTC,CASSQGYGYTF
NA,NA,TRBJ1-4,TRBV10-3,TGTGCCACCCGCCAGGGGTCGTCCGCTAATGAAAAACTGTTTTTT,CATRQGSSANEKLFF
NA,TRBD1,TRBJ2-5,TRBV2,TGTGCCAGCAGGGGGACAGGGGGGTCCGGAGAGACCCAGTACTTC,CASRGTGGSGETQYF
NA,NA,TRBJ2-3,TRBV7-2,TGTGCCAGCAGCCCCCGGGTTTCTAGCACAGATACGCAGTATTTT,CASSPRVSSTDTQYF
NA,NA,TRBJ2-5,TRBV19,TGTGCCAGTAAACGAGCGGCGCAAGAGACCCAGTACTTC,CASKRAAQETQYF
NA,TRBD1,TRBJ1-2,TRBV18,TGTGCCAGCTCATCCGGACAGGGCACAAACGGCTACACCTTC,CASSSGQGTNGYTF
NA,NA,TRBJ2-5,TRBV19,TGTGCCAGTAGTTTTCAGGGATCAGAGACCCAGTACTTC,CASSFQGSETQYF
NA,TRBD2,TRBJ2-5,TRBV25-1,TGTGCCAGCAGTGGGCGGGGGATTGGCCAAGAGACCCAGTACTTC,CASSGRGIGQETQYF
NA,NA,TRBJ2-1,TRBV7-9,TGTGCCAGCAGCTCTCAGGGGGGAGAGCAGTTCTTC,CASSSQGGEQFF
NA,TRBD1,TRBJ2-7,TRBV2,TGTGCCAGCAGGAGGATTTCCGGGACAGAACCCCTCGAGCAGTACTTC,CASRRISGTEPLEQYF
NA,TRBD1,TRBJ2-1,TRBV19,TGTGCCAGTAGTATACGGGACAGGGCTTTTGATGAGCAGTTCTTC,CASSIRDRAFDEQFF
NA,NA,TRBJ1-4,TRBV5-1,TGCGCCAGCAGCTTAACAGGGAGCCCTAATGAAAAACTGTTTTTT,CASSLTGSPNEKLFF
NA,TRBD1,TRBJ2-7,TRBV6-5,TGTGCCAGCAGGTTGGGACAGTACTACGAGCAGTACTTC,CASRLGQYYEQYF
once,NA,TRBJ2-5,TRBV7-2,TGTGCCAGCAGCTTAGGAGTTCGGGAGACCCAGTACTTC,CASSLGVRETQYF
NA,NA,TRBJ1-4,TRBV6-6,TGTGCCAGCAGTTTGGCAGCTGGAGAAAAACTGTTTTTT,CASSLAAGEKLFF
NA,NA,TRBJ1-1,TRBV15,TGTGCCACCAGCAGAGGGGTAGGGTACAACACTGAAGCTTTCTTT,CATSRGVGYNTEAFF
NA,TRBD1,TRBJ2-1,TRBV29-1,TGCAGCGTTGAATCGGACAGGGGGTTCTCCTACAATGAGCAGTTCTTC,CSVESDRGFSYNEQFF
NA,TRBD1,TRBJ1-3,TRBV5-1,TGCGCCAGCAGCTTGGGACAGGGGGCGCTTGGAAACACCATATATTTT,CASSLGQGALGNTIYF
NA,TRBD2,TRBJ2-1,TRBV28,TGTGCCAGCACGGGTAGCGGGGAGACAAATGAGCAGTTCTTC,CASTGSGETNEQFF
NA,NA,TRBJ2-3,TRBV5-1,TGCGCCAGCAGCTTGGGGAGCACAGATACGCAGTATTTT,CASSLGSTDTQYF
NA,TRBD1,TRBJ1-5,TRBV19,TGTGCCAGTAGTGCCAGGGGGACGGCTAATAGCAATCAGCCCCAGCATTTT,CASSARGTANSNQPQHF
NA,NA,TRBJ2-1,TRBV13,TGTGCCAGCAGCCGCTGGACTGGGCGCGATGAGCAGTTCTTC,CASSRWTGRDEQFF
few,TRBD1,TRBJ2-2,TRBV7-3,TGTGCCAGCAGCCAGGGACAGGGGTCCACCGGGGAGCTGTTTTTT,CASSQGQGSTGELFF
NA,TRBD1,TRBJ1-2,TRBV6-1,TGTGCCAGCAGCCCTGGACAGGGCGGCGGCTACACCTTC,CASSPGQGGGYTF
NA,NA,TRBJ1-1,TRBV19,TGTGCCAGTAGTCCACTCGGGACGCTAATGAACACTGAAGCTTTCTTT,CASSPLGTLMNTEAFF
once,NA,TRBJ2-2,TRBV7-8,TGTGCCAGCAGCTCCCCTATCGGGCACCGTAACACCGGGGAGCTGTTTTTT,CASSSPIGHRNTGELFF
NA,TRBD2,TRBJ2-7,TRBV11-3,TGTGCCAGCAGCTTAGCGGGGGGAGCGGAGCAGTACTTC,CASSLAGGAEQYF